Reported below is one T cell receptor (beta chain). Participants were aged 18 to 89 years from approximately 23 US areas. The data were obtained in a study of blood T cell repertoires in COVID-19. Overall study context: Material from acute and convalescent COVID-19 was sourced from the United States, Italy and Spain.

J was trimmed by 2 bases and V by 4 bases; bases with no gene match: 5. Per the germline V gene, CDR1 is SGDLS and CDR2 is YYNGEE. The CDR3 length is 14 residues. Original processing notes: Using reference gene primer amplification, nucleated cell counts were estimated. The assay was immunoSEQ multiplex PCR, and TCRdb's table has in-frame clones only and misses some. That table supplies the V and J calls and clone size; D and trimming were determined from the DNA. The table includes 350,000 to 550,000 clones, 70% to 90% detected once. The TCR comes from a woman under 30 with acute COVID-19. The chain couples TRBV9 to TRBJ2-7, with 8 bases that match TRBD1. Specimen: PBMCs or T cells enriched from blood (not recorded which). The CDR3 DNA is TGTGCCAGCAGCCCCGGGGACAGGCCCTACGAGCAGTACTTC. Protein: CASSPGDRPYEQYF.